This T cell receptor beta chain was sequenced in a study of blood T cell repertoires in COVID-19. Whole-study context: Samples taken during acute and convalescent COVID-19 were collected in the United States, Italy and Spain. T cells, B-cell-depleted T cells, or PBMCs supplied cDNA or gDNA.

Per the original data handling: Scientists estimated how many nucleated cells there were by amplifying reference gene primers. Repertoires were generated with immunoSEQ multiplex PCR, while TCRdb's copy carries only in-frame clones and drops some. V and J calls and clone size are copied from that table; D and trimming were computed from the DNA. The sample has hundreds of thousands of clones, around 90% seen once. Unmatched junction bases numbered 13, after V lost 8 bases and J lost 3 bases. Germline loops: CDR1 SQVTM, CDR2 ANQGSEA. The CDR3 is made up of 16 amino acids. The clonotype originates from a woman aged 35 to 49 with COVID-19, enrolled during active disease. This chain connects TRBV29-1 to TRBJ1-2; 12 bases fit TRBD1. The sequenced sample was peripheral blood. The CDR3 nucleotides read TGCAGCTTTTCAGGCGTCGGGACAGGGGGCGACTATGGCTACACCTTC. Its protein is CSFSGVGTGGDYGYTF.